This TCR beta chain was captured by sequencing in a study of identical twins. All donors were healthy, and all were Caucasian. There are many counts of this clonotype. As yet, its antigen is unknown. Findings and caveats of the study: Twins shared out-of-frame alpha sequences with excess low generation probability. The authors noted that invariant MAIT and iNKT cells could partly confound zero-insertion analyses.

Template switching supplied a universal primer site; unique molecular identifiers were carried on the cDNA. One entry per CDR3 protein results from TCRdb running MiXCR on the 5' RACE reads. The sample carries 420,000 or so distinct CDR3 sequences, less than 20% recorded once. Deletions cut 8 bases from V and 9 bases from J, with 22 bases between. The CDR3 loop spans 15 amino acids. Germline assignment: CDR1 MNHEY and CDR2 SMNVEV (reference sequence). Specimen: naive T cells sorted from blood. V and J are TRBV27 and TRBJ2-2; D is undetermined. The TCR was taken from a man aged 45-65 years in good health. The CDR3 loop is CASGSGHNRIRELFF. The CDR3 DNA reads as TGTGCCAGCGGATCCGGGCACAACCGGATCCGGGAGCTGTTTTTT.